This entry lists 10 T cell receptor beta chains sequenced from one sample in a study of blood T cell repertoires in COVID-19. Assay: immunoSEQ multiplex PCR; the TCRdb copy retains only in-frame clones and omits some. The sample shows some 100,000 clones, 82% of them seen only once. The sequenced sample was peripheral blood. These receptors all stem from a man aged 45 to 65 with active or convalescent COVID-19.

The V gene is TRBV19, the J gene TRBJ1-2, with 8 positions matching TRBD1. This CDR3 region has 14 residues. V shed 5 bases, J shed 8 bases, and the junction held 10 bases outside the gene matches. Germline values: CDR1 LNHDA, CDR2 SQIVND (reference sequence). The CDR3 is CASSPQDRGGGYTF. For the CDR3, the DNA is TGTGCCAGTAGTCCTCAAGACAGGGGCGGCGGCTACACCTTC.

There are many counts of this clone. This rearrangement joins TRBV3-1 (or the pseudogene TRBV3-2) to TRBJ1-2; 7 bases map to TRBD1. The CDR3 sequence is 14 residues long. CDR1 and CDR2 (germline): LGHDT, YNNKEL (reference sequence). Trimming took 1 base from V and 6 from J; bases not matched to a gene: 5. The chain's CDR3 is CASSQGQGGHGYTF. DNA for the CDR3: TGTGCCAGCAGCCAAGGACAGGGCGGTCATGGCTACACCTTC.

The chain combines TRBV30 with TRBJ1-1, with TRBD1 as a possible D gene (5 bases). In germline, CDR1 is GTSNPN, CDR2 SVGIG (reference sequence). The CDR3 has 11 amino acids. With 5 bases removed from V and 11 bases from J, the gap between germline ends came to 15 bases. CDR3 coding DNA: TGTGCCTGGGCCACCGCAGGGATCGCTTTCTTT. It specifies CAWATAGIAFF.

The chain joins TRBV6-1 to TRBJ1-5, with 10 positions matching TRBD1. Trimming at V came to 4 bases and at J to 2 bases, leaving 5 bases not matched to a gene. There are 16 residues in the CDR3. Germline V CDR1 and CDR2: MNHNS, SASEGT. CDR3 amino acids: CASSATGGQGNQPQHF. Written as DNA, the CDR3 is TGTGCCAGCAGTGCGACAGGGGGCCAAGGCAATCAGCCCCAGCATTTT.

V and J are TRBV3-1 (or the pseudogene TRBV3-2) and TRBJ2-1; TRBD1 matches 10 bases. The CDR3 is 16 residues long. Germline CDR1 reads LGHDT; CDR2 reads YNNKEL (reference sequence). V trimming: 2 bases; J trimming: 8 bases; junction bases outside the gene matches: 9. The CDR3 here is CASSQRETGGVHEQFF. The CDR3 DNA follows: TGTGCCAGCAGCCAACGTGAGACAGGGGGCGTCCATGAGCAGTTCTTC.

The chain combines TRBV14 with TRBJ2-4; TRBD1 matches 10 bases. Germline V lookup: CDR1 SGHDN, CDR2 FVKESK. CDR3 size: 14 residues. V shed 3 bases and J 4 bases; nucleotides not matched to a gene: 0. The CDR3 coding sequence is TGTGCCAGCAGCCAGGGACAGGGGAAAAACATTCAGTACTTC. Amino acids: CASSQGQGKNIQYF.

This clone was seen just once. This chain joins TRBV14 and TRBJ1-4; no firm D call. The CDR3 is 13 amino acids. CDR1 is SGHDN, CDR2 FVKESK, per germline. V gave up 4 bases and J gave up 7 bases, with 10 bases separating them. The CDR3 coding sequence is TGTGCCAGCAGCCCACGGGAGGGTGAAAAACTGTTTTTT. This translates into CASSPREGEKLFF.

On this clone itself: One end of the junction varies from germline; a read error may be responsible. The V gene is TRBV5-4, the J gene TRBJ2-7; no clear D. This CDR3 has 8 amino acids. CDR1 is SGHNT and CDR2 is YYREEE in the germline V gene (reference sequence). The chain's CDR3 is CASSHQFF. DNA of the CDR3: TGTGCCAGCAGCCACCAGTTTTTC.

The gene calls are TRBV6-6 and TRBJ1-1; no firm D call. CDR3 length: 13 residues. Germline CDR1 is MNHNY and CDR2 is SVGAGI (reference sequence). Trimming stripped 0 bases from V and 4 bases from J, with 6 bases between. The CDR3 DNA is TGTGCCAGCAGTTACTCCCGGGGCACTGAAGCTTTCTTT. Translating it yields CASSYSRGTEAFF.

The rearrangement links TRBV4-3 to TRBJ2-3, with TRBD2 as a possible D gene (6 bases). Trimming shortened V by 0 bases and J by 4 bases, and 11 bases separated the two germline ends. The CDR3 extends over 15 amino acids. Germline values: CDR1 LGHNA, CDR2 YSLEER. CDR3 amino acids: CASSQDRDSSDTQYF. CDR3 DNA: TGCGCCAGCAGCCAAGATCGGGACTCCTCAGATACGCAGTATTTT.